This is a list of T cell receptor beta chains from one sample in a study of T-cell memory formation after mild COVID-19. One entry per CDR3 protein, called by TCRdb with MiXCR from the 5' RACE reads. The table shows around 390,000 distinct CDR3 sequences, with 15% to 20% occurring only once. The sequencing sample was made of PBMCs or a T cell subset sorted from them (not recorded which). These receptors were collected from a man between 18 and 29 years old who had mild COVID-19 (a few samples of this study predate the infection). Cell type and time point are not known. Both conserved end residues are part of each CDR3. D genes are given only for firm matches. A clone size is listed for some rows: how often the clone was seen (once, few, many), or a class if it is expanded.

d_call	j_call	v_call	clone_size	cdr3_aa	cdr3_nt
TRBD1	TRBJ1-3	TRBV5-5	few	CASSSSGTDEFLYF	TGTGCCAGCAGCTCGTCCGGGACAGATGAATTTCTATATTTT
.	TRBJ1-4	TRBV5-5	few	CASSLGPGREKLFF	TGTGCCAGCAGCTTGGGGCCAGGTCGCGAAAAACTGTTTTTT
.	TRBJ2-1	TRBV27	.	CASNETPRARNEQFF	TGTGCCAGCAATGAAACTCCTCGAGCTCGGAATGAGCAGTTCTTC
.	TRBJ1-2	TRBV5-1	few	CASSLGAGTTANYGYTF	TGCGCCAGCAGCTTGGGTGCCGGGACAACAGCTAACTATGGCTACACCTTC
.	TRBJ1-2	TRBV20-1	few	CSAGEGLGGYTF	TGCAGTGCCGGGGAGGGCCTTGGGGGCTACACCTTC
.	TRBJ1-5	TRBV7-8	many	CASSLLGTEINQPQHF	TGTGCCAGCAGCTTATTGGGGACGGAGATCAATCAGCCCCAGCATTTT
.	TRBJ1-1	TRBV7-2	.	CASSSGPTGTEAFF	TGTGCCAGCAGCTCGGGCCCCACGGGGACTGAAGCTTTCTTT
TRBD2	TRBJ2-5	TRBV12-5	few	CASGLASGGQETQYF	TGTGCTAGTGGTTTGGCGAGCGGGGGCCAAGAGACCCAGTACTTC
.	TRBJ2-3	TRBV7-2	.	CASSLAPLLADTQYF	TGTGCCAGCAGCTTAGCTCCCCTCCTTGCAGATACGCAGTATTTT
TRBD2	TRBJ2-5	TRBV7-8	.	CASSLEVRGGFGGTQYF	TGTGCCAGCAGCTTAGAGGTCCGCGGGGGATTTGGCGGGACCCAGTACTTC
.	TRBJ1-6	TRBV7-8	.	CASSLAPGTNSPLHF	TGTGCCAGCAGCTTAGCCCCAGGGACTAATTCACCCCTCCACTTT
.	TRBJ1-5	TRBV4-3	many	CASSQDRGGGHQPQHF	TGCGCCAGCAGCCAAGATCGTGGTGGAGGACATCAGCCCCAGCATTTT
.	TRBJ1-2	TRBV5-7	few	CASSLAPREGYTF	TGTGCCAGCAGCTTGGCCCCGCGGGAGGGCTACACCTTC
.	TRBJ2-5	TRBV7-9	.	CASSLAPRVRETQYF	TGTGCCAGCAGCTTAGCGCCTCGGGTCCGGGAGACCCAGTACTTC
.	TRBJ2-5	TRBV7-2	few	CASSLGIQVEWETQYF	TGTGCCAGCAGCTTAGGGATTCAGGTTGAGTGGGAGACCCAGTACTTC
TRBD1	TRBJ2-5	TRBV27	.	CASSLGDRDLKTQYF	TGTGCCAGCAGTTTAGGGGACAGGGACTTAAAGACCCAGTACTTC
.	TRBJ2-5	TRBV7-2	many	CASSPGAFSGWYQETQYF	TGTGCCAGCAGCCCGGGGGCCTTTTCCGGTTGGTACCAAGAGACCCAGTACTTC
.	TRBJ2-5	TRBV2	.	CASSEWISPETQYF	TGTGCCAGCAGTGAGTGGATTAGCCCCGAGACCCAGTACTTC
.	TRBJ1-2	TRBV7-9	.	CASSGYRAHYGYTF	TGTGCCAGCAGCGGCTACAGGGCCCACTATGGCTACACCTTC
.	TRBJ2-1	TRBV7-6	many	CASSLEDNEQFF	TGTGCCAGCAGCTTAGAGGACAATGAGCAGTTCTTC
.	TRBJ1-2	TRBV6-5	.	CASSYSTGRFGYTF	TGTGCCAGCAGTTACTCGACAGGCCGGTTTGGCTACACCTTC
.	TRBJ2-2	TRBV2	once	CARTDIDTGELFF	TGTGCCAGAACGGACATAGACACCGGGGAGCTGTTTTTT
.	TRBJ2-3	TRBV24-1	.	CATSDFTGTDTQYF	TGTGCCACCAGTGATTTTACAGGGACGGATACGCAGTATTTT
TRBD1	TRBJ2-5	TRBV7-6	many	CASSHHGTGVETQYF	TGTGCCAGCAGCCACCACGGGACAGGGGTAGAGACCCAGTACTTC
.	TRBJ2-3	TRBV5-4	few	CASSSWTADTQYF	TGTGCCAGCAGCTCATGGACTGCAGATACGCAGTATTTT
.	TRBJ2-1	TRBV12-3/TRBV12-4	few	CASSQLVTYNEQFF	TGTGCCAGCAGTCAACTAGTCACCTACAATGAGCAGTTCTTC
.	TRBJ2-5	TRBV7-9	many	CASSLVASGETQYF	TGTGCCAGCAGCCTAGTAGCCTCTGGAGAGACCCAGTACTTC
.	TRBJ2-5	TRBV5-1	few	CASSLGGIQETQYF	TGCGCCAGCAGCTTGGGAGGAATCCAAGAGACCCAGTACTTC
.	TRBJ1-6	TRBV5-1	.	CASSSGIGSGDISPLHF	TGCGCCAGCAGCTCCGGAATTGGTAGCGGGGATATTTCACCCCTCCACTTT
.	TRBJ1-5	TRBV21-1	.	CASSKDRGTGNQPQHF	TGTGCCAGCAGCAAGGACAGGGGGACTGGCAATCAGCCCCAGCATTTT
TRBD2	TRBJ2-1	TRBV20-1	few	CSAFTAGYEQFF	TGCAGTGCCTTCACAGCGGGGTATGAGCAGTTCTTC
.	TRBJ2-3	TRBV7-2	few	CASSLGTRTSTDTQYF	TGTGCCAGCAGCTTAGGTACCAGGACTAGCACAGATACGCAGTATTTT
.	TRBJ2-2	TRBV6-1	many	CASSGRGYGELFF	TGTGCCAGCAGTGGCCGGGGTTACGGGGAGCTGTTTTTT
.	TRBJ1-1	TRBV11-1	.	CARRPTEAFF	TGTGCCCGGCGCCCGACTGAAGCTTTCTTT
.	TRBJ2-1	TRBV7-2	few	CASSRRLVEQFF	TGTGCCAGCAGCAGACGACTAGTTGAGCAGTTCTTC
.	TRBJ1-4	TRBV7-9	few	CASSSPLGNEKLFF	TGTGCCAGCAGCTCCCCACTGGGGAATGAAAAACTGTTTTTT
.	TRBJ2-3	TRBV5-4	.	CASSLGAGQAWGTQYF	TGTGCCAGCAGCTTGGGGGCGGGGCAGGCTTGGGGTACGCAGTATTTT
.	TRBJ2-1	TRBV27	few	CASSFGYGEQFF	TGTGCCAGCAGTTTTGGGTACGGTGAGCAGTTCTTC
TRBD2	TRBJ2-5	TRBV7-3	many	CASSLGLAGTQETQYF	TGTGCCAGCAGCTTAGGACTAGCGGGGACCCAAGAGACCCAGTACTTC
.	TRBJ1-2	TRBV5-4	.	CASSPAALNYGYTF	TGTGCCAGCAGCCCCGCGGCGCTAAACTATGGCTACACCTTC
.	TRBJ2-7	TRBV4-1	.	CASSQANSYEQYF	TGCGCCAGCAGCCAAGCAAATAGCTACGAGCAGTACTTC
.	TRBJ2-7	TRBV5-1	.	CASSSAGAREQYF	TGCGCCAGCAGCTCGGCAGGGGCTCGGGAGCAGTACTTC
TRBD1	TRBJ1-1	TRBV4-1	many	CASSQEVTGDTEAFF	TGCGCCAGCAGCCAAGAGGTCACAGGGGACACTGAAGCTTTCTTT
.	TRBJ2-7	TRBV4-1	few	CASSPGVGSYEQYF	TGCGCCAGCAGCCCAGGGGTAGGGTCCTACGAGCAGTACTTC
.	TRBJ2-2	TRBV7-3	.	CASSTHGGGTGELFF	TGTGCCAGCAGCACACACGGGGGAGGCACCGGGGAGCTGTTTTTT
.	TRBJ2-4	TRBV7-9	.	CASSHRAEAKNIQYF	TGTGCCAGCAGCCACAGGGCCGAAGCCAAAAACATTCAGTACTTC
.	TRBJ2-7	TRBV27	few	CASSSKRSSRGEAILYEQYF	TGTGCCAGCAGTTCAAAAAGGAGTTCCAGAGGGGAGGCGATACTCTACGAGCAGTACTTC
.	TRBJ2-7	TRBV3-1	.	CASSLYRNLYEQYF	TGTGCCAGCAGCCTTTACAGGAACCTCTACGAGCAGTACTTC
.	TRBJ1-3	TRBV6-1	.	CASSPSGRISGNTIYF	TGTGCCAGCAGCCCTTCAGGTCGTATCTCTGGAAACACCATATATTTT
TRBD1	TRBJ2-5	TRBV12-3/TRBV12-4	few	CASSLGTGQTQYF	TGTGCCAGCAGTTTGGGGACAGGGCAGACCCAGTACTTC
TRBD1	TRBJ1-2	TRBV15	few	CATSRAQGLANYGYTF	TGTGCCACCAGCAGAGCACAGGGGCTCGCTAACTATGGCTACACCTTC
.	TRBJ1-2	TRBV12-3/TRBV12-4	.	CASSFGRLPWDGYTF	TGTGCCAGCAGTTTTGGGCGCCTGCCGTGGGATGGCTACACCTTC
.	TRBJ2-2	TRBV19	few	CASSPIPNTGELFF	TGTGCCAGTAGCCCTATACCGAACACCGGGGAGCTGTTTTTT
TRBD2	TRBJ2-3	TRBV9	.	CASSVVAGGTDTQYF	TGTGCCAGCAGCGTTGTAGCGGGGGGAACAGATACGCAGTATTTT
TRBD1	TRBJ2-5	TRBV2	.	CASRGTGLRETQYF	TGTGCCAGCAGGGGGACAGGCCTGAGGGAGACCCAGTACTTC
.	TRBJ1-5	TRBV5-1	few	CASSLNGNSNQPQHF	TGCGCCAGCAGCTTAAACGGTAATAGCAATCAGCCCCAGCATTTT
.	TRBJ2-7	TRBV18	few	CASSETDFYEQYF	TGTGCCAGCTCAGAGACAGATTTCTACGAGCAGTACTTC
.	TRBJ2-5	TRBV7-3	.	CASSLRGWGETQYF	TGTGCCAGCAGCTTACGAGGATGGGGGGAGACCCAGTACTTC
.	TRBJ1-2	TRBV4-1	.	CASSNGWSRHYGYTF	TGCGCCAGCAGCAACGGTTGGAGTAGGCACTATGGCTACACCTTC